The entry below gives a single TCR beta chain sequence along with its context. The antigen remains undetermined. The data originate from a study of blood T cells in healthy people across ages. Regarding the study as a whole: It was found that TCR beta diversity correlated strongly with the percentage of naive T cells. Compared with aged donors, long-lived donors showed fewer expanded clones, suggesting selection.

Trimming stripped 0 bases from V and 2 bases from J, with 11 bases between. Germline-derived CDR1 and CDR2 are SGHDN and FVKESK. This CDR3 contains 15 residues. Alongside a J-beta primer mix, a sample-barcoded 5' primer served in a second PCR lasting roughly 7 to 11 cycles. Using its own MiXCR run on the 5' RACE reads, TCRdb lists one record per CDR3 protein. This sample yields 1 million or so distinct CDR3 sequences, of which almost 25% are seen a single time; around 0.75% belongs to the top ten. Each sample had at least 6.5 million PBMCs isolated. The sample was also reused in another study, on T cells of mothers and their children. This second study notes: In related and unrelated pairs alike, thymic selection shapes TCR recombination output, with inherited differences minor.

Sequencing was carried out using blood. This sequence joins TRBV14 and TRBJ2-7; D gene ambiguous. The TCR sequence derives from a girl aged 2 to 9 in good health. As DNA, the CDR3 is TGTGCCAGCAGCCAAGAATCCAGGTTAGCCTACGAGCAGTACTTC. This codes for CASSQESRLAYEQYF.